This TCR beta chain was sequenced in a study of cytomegalovirus exposure and HLA in healthy donors. Overall study context: Earlier results showed almost 120 million unique TCR beta sequences derived from roughly 180 million T cells. Study-wide points: Immune exposure information available was restricted to CMV serostatus.

Healthy donors of bone marrow made up the group. This CDR3 contains 11 residues. V was pared by 4 bases and J by 5 bases, with 7 bases between. Germline lookup yields CDR1 GTSNPN and CDR2 SVGIG (reference sequence). This clone was counted a few times. Its antigen remains unidentified. PCR amplification relied on 60 Vbeta primers (plus 13 Jbeta primers). Produced via immunoSEQ multiplex PCR; TCRdb's table is partial and in-frame only. The table records 90,000 to 120,000 clones, around 10% of them present only once. The chain carries TRBV30 and TRBJ2-3; D gene ambiguous. The receptor was isolated from a man aged 40-55 years in good health and CMV-seropositive. Sequenced: PBMCs. This chain's CDR3 is CAWKFGDTQYF. CDR3 in DNA: TGTGCCTGGAAATTCGGAGATACGCAGTATTTT.